These T cell receptor beta chains were read from a single sample in a study of molecular identifiers for immune sequencing clone quantification. In TCRdb, the PCR reads were re-called with MiXCR into one record per CDR3 protein. This table has about 500,000 distinct CDR3 sequences, around a fifth appearing once. The sequencing sample was made of naive CD8+ T cells from blood, with Jurkat cell RNA spiked in. The receptor set was obtained from a human donor in good health. Some libraries in this study had Jurkat cell RNA spiked in. The CDR3 runs from the conserved cysteine through the conserved F or W. The D gene is left open where the match is weak. Rows give clone size only sometimes, using once, few, many, or a class for an expanded clone.

J gene,clone size,V gene,D gene,CDR3 protein,CDR3 DNA
TRBJ2-2,.,TRBV6-5,.,CASSGVGDSFPGELFF,TGTGCCAGCAGTGGTGTGGGGGATTCGTTTCCCGGGGAGCTGTTTTTT
TRBJ1-6,.,TRBV5-6,.,CASSRRGTWGDSPLHF,TGTGCCAGCAGCCGTCGAGGGACCTGGGGTGATTCACCCCTCCACTTT
TRBJ2-1,.,TRBV12-3/TRBV12-4,.,CASSTTGPHNEQFF,TGTGCCAGCAGTACGACAGGACCCCACAATGAGCAGTTCTTC
TRBJ2-3,.,TRBV12-3/TRBV12-4,TRBD2,CASSLSGGEADTQYF,TGTGCCAGCAGTTTGAGCGGGGGGGAGGCAGATACGCAGTATTTT
TRBJ1-1,many,TRBV20-1,.,CSANMNTEAFF,TGCAGTGCTAACATGAACACTGAAGCTTTCTTT
TRBJ1-2,.,TRBV29-1,.,CSVPLQGHGYTF,TGCAGCGTCCCCCTGCAGGGGCATGGCTACACCTTC
TRBJ1-5,few,TRBV27,.,CASRYGGSNQPQHF,TGTGCCAGCAGGTATGGGGGAAGCAATCAGCCCCAGCATTTT
TRBJ1-5,few,TRBV9,.,CASSPDGARYQPQHF,TGTGCCAGCAGCCCCGACGGGGCGAGGTATCAGCCCCAGCATTTT
TRBJ1-4,few,TRBV11-2,.,CASSPGTLNYDEKLFF,TGTGCCAGCAGCCCCGGGACACTCAATTACGACGAAAAACTGTTTTTT
TRBJ2-3,many,TRBV5-1,TRBD2,CASSPAAGTSGTDTQYF,TGCGCCAGCAGCCCAGCCGCCGGGACTAGCGGCACAGATACGCAGTATTTT
TRBJ2-7,many,TRBV7-9,TRBD1,CASSFQTGAIGEQYF,TGTGCCAGCAGCTTCCAGACAGGGGCAATAGGGGAGCAGTACTTC
TRBJ2-3,many,TRBV7-9,TRBD1,CASSLFTGGNTDTQYF,TGTGCCAGCAGCTTATTTACAGGGGGAAACACAGATACGCAGTATTTT
TRBJ2-7,many,TRBV27,.,CASSPRPVREHEQYF,TGTGCCAGCAGTCCTCGACCCGTACGTGAGCACGAGCAGTACTTC
TRBJ1-1,many,TRBV20-1,.,CSAIFYRELNTEAFF,TGCAGTGCTATATTCTACAGGGAGCTGAACACTGAAGCTTTCTTT
TRBJ2-3,.,TRBV6-2/TRBV6-3,.,CASSSPDQAPDTQYF,TGTGCCAGCAGTTCCCCGGACCAAGCCCCAGATACGCAGTATTTT
TRBJ1-3,.,TRBV7-6,.,CASHSGNTIYF,TGTGCCAGCCACTCTGGAAACACCATATATTTT
TRBJ2-7,few,TRBV7-2,.,CASSLEFGIYEQYF,TGTGCCAGCAGCTTAGAGTTCGGGATCTACGAGCAGTACTTC
TRBJ1-2,.,TRBV3-1,.,CASSPLRGNYGYTF,TGTGCCAGCAGCCCCCTCCGGGGAAACTATGGCTACACCTTC
TRBJ2-1,.,TRBV28,.,CASRSFLVNEQFF,TGTGCCAGCAGATCATTTCTAGTCAATGAGCAGTTCTTC
TRBJ2-5,.,TRBV18,TRBD2,CASSPFALAGEETQYF,TGTGCCAGCTCACCATTCGCTTTAGCGGGGGAAGAGACCCAGTACTTC
TRBJ1-1,few,TRBV20-1,.,CSARAQAPGGTEAFF,TGCAGTGCTAGAGCTCAGGCTCCCGGGGGCACTGAAGCTTTCTTT
TRBJ2-1,many,TRBV19,TRBD2,CASSIAVAGAYNEQFF,TGTGCCAGTAGTATCGCGGTGGCGGGGGCCTACAATGAGCAGTTCTTC
TRBJ2-7,.,TRBV27,.,CASSPLGNRYEQYF,TGTGCCAGCAGTCCCTTAGGGAATCGGTACGAGCAGTACTTC
TRBJ2-3,many,TRBV30,.,CAWTGGSVSTDTQYF,TGTGCCTGGACTGGTGGGTCGGTGAGCACAGATACGCAGTATTTT
TRBJ2-3,few,TRBV30,.,CAWSSVAPPDTQYF,TGTGCCTGGAGTTCGGTCGCTCCCCCAGATACGCAGTATTTT
TRBJ2-1,.,TRBV7-6,.,CASSLYPSGNNEQFF,TGTGCCAGCAGCTTATACCCGTCGGGCAACAATGAGCAGTTCTTC
TRBJ2-7,few,TRBV6-5,TRBD2,CASSYNRVGGGYEQYF,TGTGCCAGCAGTTACAACAGGGTCGGGGGGGGCTACGAGCAGTACTTC
TRBJ2-3,few,TRBV19,TRBD1,CASSERQGATDTQYF,TGTGCCAGTAGTGAGAGGCAGGGGGCCACAGATACGCAGTATTTT
TRBJ2-1,many,TRBV5-1,.,CASSTGRGGISSYNEQFF,TGCGCCAGCAGCACCGGCAGAGGGGGAATTAGCTCCTACAATGAGCAGTTCTTC
TRBJ1-1,many,TRBV20-1,.,CSASLTANTEAFF,TGCAGTGCTAGCCTTACAGCGAACACTGAAGCTTTCTTT
TRBJ1-1,.,TRBV5-6,TRBD1,CASSFYLTGADTEAFF,TGTGCCAGCAGCTTTTACTTGACAGGGGCCGACACTGAAGCTTTCTTT
TRBJ2-1,few,TRBV6-5,.,CASSYTVSRNEQFF,TGTGCCAGCAGTTACACGGTTTCGCGGAATGAGCAGTTCTTC
TRBJ1-6,many,TRBV7-9,.,CASSLPKGFNSPLHF,TGTGCCAGCAGCTTACCCAAGGGATTTAATTCACCCCTCCACTTT
TRBJ1-5,many,TRBV20-1,.,CSAQPGELSNQPQHF,TGCAGTGCTCAGCCAGGGGAGTTAAGCAATCAGCCCCAGCATTTT
TRBJ1-5,.,TRBV7-9,.,CVSSLEGRNQPQHF,TGTGTCAGCAGCTTAGAGGGTCGCAATCAGCCCCAGCATTTT
TRBJ1-1,.,TRBV30,TRBD1,CAWSTFPGQGNTEAFF,TGTGCCTGGAGTACTTTTCCGGGACAGGGGAACACTGAAGCTTTCTTT
TRBJ2-1,few,TRBV3-1,.,CASSRQRLTYNEQFF,TGTGCCAGCAGCCGGCAGAGGCTAACCTACAATGAGCAGTTCTTC
TRBJ2-3,few,TRBV6-2/TRBV6-3,TRBD2,CASSPGLRTSGGTTDTQYF,TGTGCCAGCAGTCCTGGATTGCGAACTAGCGGGGGGACCACAGATACGCAGTATTTT
TRBJ2-1,many,TRBV27,TRBD2,CASSLLTSGGPSNEQFF,TGTGCCAGCAGCCTCTTGACTAGCGGGGGCCCGTCCAATGAGCAGTTCTTC
TRBJ2-7,many,TRBV4-2,TRBD2,CASSQETSGLYEQYF,TGTGCCAGCAGCCAAGAGACTAGCGGGCTGTACGAGCAGTACTTC
TRBJ2-2,few,TRBV5-6,.,CASSFSVGELFF,TGTGCCAGCAGCTTTAGTGTCGGGGAGCTGTTTTTT
TRBJ1-1,few,TRBV4-2,.,CAGSPGGGPTGTEAFF,TGTGCCGGCAGCCCCGGGGGGGGCCCCACAGGCACTGAAGCTTTCTTT
TRBJ2-1,.,TRBV12-3/TRBV12-4,TRBD2,CASSRSGNSYNEQFF,TGTGCCAGCAGTCGAAGCGGGAACTCCTACAATGAGCAGTTCTTC
TRBJ2-4,.,TRBV5-6,.,CASSSFKGANIQYF,TGTGCCAGCAGCTCATTTAAAGGGGCGAACATTCAGTACTTC
TRBJ2-7,.,TRBV9,.,CASSPWPGAEQYF,TGTGCCAGCAGCCCCTGGCCAGGGGCCGAGCAGTACTTC
TRBJ2-7,.,TRBV9,.,CASSGSPGHRNSYEQYF,TGTGCCAGCAGCGGCTCGCCGGGACACCGAAACTCCTACGAGCAGTACTTC